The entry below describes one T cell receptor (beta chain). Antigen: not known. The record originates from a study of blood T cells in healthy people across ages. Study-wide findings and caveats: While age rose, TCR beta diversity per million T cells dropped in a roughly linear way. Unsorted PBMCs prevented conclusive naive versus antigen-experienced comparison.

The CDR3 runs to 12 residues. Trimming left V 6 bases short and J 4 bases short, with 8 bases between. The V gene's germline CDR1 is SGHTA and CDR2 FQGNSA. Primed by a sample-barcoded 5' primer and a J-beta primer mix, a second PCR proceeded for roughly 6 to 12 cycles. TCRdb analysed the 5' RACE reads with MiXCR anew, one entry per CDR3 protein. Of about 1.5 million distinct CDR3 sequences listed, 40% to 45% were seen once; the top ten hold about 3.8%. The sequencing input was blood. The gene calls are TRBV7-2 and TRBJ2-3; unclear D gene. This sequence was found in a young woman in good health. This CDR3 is CASRTSADTQYF. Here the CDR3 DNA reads TGTGCCAGCAGAACAAGTGCAGATACGCAGTATTTT. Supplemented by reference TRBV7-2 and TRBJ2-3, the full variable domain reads GAGVSQSPSNKVTEKGKDVELRCDPISGHTALYWYRQSLGQGLEFLIYFQGNSAPDKSGLPSDRFSAERTGGSVSTLTIQRTQQEDSAVYLCASRTSADTQYFGPGTRLTVL.